The 2 T cell receptor beta chains below come from one sample, sequenced in a study of beta chain features in type 1 diabetes. The antigens these receptors bind are not known. General observations from the study: Shorter TCRB CDR3s, moderately but significantly so, marked every one of the four CD4+ subsets in Type 1 diabetes patients.

Expressed TCRB transcripts were sequenced, since all the RNA that had been isolated was reverse transcribed. Measured with immunoSEQ multiplex PCR; TCRdb has only the in-frame clones, and not every one. The sample carries over 200,000 clones, under 13% recorded once. The sample consisted of naive CD4+ T cells from blood. The origin of the receptors is a man in his thirties or forties with type 1 diabetes.

This clone has more than one count but fewer than ten. The gene calls are TRBV4-3 and TRBJ1-1; 8 nucleotides line up with TRBD1. The CDR3 is 16 residues long. The germline V gene has CDR1 LGHNA and CDR2 YSLEER. V was pared by 4 bases and J by 4 bases, with 11 bases of the junction left unmatched. The CDR3: CASSLVSGGWGTEAFF. The CDR3 nucleotides are TGCGCCAGCAGCCTAGTATCAGGGGGCTGGGGCACTGAAGCTTTCTTT.

This chain joins TRBV4-2 and TRBJ1-4; D is ambiguous. The CDR3 extends over 17 amino acids. Trimming removed 3 bases from V and 2 bases from J, with 16 bases in between. CDR1 is LGHNA, CDR2 YNFKEQ, per germline. CDR3 in DNA: TGTGCCAGCAGCCAGTTAACGGGAAGGAGCACTAATGAAAAACTGTTTTTT. This translates into CASSQLTGRSTNEKLFF.